Following are 17 T cell receptor beta chains from one sample sequenced in a study of CD8 T cells in Susac syndrome. With random hexamers, reverse transcription was performed on about 0.5 to 1 ug of RNA. TCRdb used MiXCR to reprocess the immunoSEQ multiplex PCR reads, holding one entry per CDR3 protein. The sample has around 170,000 distinct CDR3 sequences; about 95% are singletons. Sequenced: CD8+ T cells from PBMCs. The receptors originated from a human donor with multiple sclerosis.

The CDR3 nucleotides are TGCAGTGCTGAAGGGACAGGCCCCTACGAGCAGTACTTC. Amino acids: CSAEGTGPYEQYF. The chain is built from TRBV20-1 and TRBJ2-7; the match to TRBD1 covers 8 bases. The CDR3 is 13 residues long. Germline lookup yields CDR1 DFQATT and CDR2 SNEGSKA (reference sequence). J was trimmed by 2 bases and V by 5 bases; bases with no gene match: 5.

The chain links TRBV14 to TRBJ1-2; D possibly corresponds to TRBD1 (5 bases). This CDR3 contains 14 residues. The germline CDR1 and CDR2 sequences are SGHDN and FVKESK. V lost 4 bases and J 0 bases, leaving 9 bases between the germline ends. The CDR3 region is CASSPDTSNYGYTF. The CDR3 region has the DNA TGTGCCAGCAGCCCGGACACTTCTAACTATGGCTACACCTTC.

This clonotype was seen only once. The chain recombines TRBV29-1 with TRBJ1-1; unclear D gene. Germline V CDR1 and CDR2: SQVTM, ANQGSEA. V was pared by 3 bases and J by 7 bases, with 12 bases between. The CDR3 covers 12 residues. The CDR3 DNA reads TGCAGCGTTGAGGCCCCATTGGTTGAAGCTTTCTTT. Its translation is CSVEAPLVEAFF.

This chain links TRBV25-1 with TRBJ2-1; D is perhaps TRBD1 or TRBD2 (5 bases each). This CDR3 spans 14 amino acids. Trimming took off 0 bases at V and 8 bases at J, with 11 bases between the two ends. Germline CDR1 reads MGHDK; CDR2 reads SYGVNS. CDR3 in amino acids: CASSEYIGAYEQFF. DNA of the CDR3: TGTGCCAGCAGTGAATATATCGGGGCCTATGAGCAGTTCTTC.

The chain uses TRBV29-1 and TRBJ2-7, with 9 bases that match TRBD1. Germline V gene sequence: CDR1 SQVTM, CDR2 ANQGSEA. The CDR3 totals 12 residues. With 5 bases clipped from V and 6 bases from J, the junction kept 5 bases outside the gene matches. The chain's CDR3 is CSVFTTGGEQYF. The CDR3 bases are TGCAGCGTTTTTACGACAGGGGGCGAGCAGTACTTC.

This clonotype was found a few times. The rearrangement joins TRBV12-3 or TRBV12-4 to TRBJ2-5, with D hard to call. The CDR3 runs 12 residues. Trimming took off 7 bases at V and 0 bases at J, with 6 bases between the two ends. CDR3 nucleotide sequence: TGTGCCAGCAATTGGGACCAAGAGACCCAGTACTTC. Protein: CASNWDQETQYF.

The chain employs TRBV29-1 and TRBJ2-7; TRBD2 agrees at 7 bases. With V trimmed by 7 bases and J by 2 bases, 8 bases remained unmatched. From germline, CDR1 is SQVTM and CDR2 ANQGSEA. The CDR3 spans 13 residues. Here the CDR3 reads CSGYSGATYEQYF. DNA for the CDR3: TGCAGCGGATACAGCGGGGCCACCTACGAGCAGTACTTC.

The gene calls are TRBV5-1 and TRBJ2-7; possible D gene TRBD2, 6 bases. V gave up 2 bases and J gave up 1 base, with 13 bases separating them. The V gene's germline CDR1 is SGHRS and CDR2 YFSETQ. This CDR3 region has 15 residues. The CDR3 reads CASSLPGTGSYEQYF. The CDR3 DNA follows: TGCGCCAGCAGCTTACCCGGGACTGGGTCCTACGAGCAGTACTTC.

V is TRBV14 and J is TRBJ1-5; TRBD1 is a possible D gene (6 bases). The CDR3 has 13 residues. The V gene lost 4 bases and the J gene lost 4 bases, with 8 bases spanning the gap. CDR1 and CDR2 (germline): SGHDN, FVKESK. The CDR3 DNA reads as TGTGCCAGCAGCCGGACAGTTAATCAGCCCCAGCATTTT. Its protein is CASSRTVNQPQHF. The full variable domain, its missing parts supplied by reference TRBV14 and TRBJ1-5, is EAGVTQFPSHSVIEKGQTVTLRCDPISGHDNLYWYRRVMGKEIKFLLHFVKESKQDESGMPNNRFLAERTGGTYSTLKVQPAELEDSGVYFCASSRTVNQPQHFGDGTRLSIL.

The chain uses TRBV2 and TRBJ1-5, with unresolved D. This CDR3 spans 14 amino acids. Germline CDR1 SNHLY, CDR2 FYNNEI. The V and J ends lost 4 bases and 7 bases respectively, with 14 bases between them. This CDR3 reads CASSGRVHEQPQHF. The CDR3 DNA follows: TGTGCCAGCAGTGGGAGGGTACATGAGCAGCCCCAGCATTTT.

The chain couples TRBV7-9 to TRBJ2-7; D is ambiguous. The CDR3 length is 13 residues. V was shortened by 1 base and J by 7 bases, with 11 bases between the two germline ends. From germline, CDR1 is SEHNR and CDR2 FQNEAQ (reference sequence). The CDR3 is CASSLGPLEEQYF. Written as DNA, the CDR3 is TGTGCCAGCAGCTTAGGGCCCCTTGAGGAGCAGTACTTC.

The rearrangement joins TRBV29-1 to TRBJ1-2, with a possible D match to TRBD1 (5 bases). The CDR3 loop spans 11 amino acids. V was shortened by 4 bases and J by 4 bases, with 7 bases between the two germline ends. CDR1 and CDR2 (germline): SQVTM, ANQGSEA. Written as DNA, the CDR3 is TGCAGCGTTGCAGGGACCTATGGCTACACCTTC. This sequence encodes CSVAGTYGYTF.

The chain couples TRBV2 to TRBJ2-2, with D perhaps matching TRBD1 (6 bases). The CDR3 covers 12 residues. CDR1 is SNHLY and CDR2 is FYNNEI in the germline V gene. V lost 10 bases and J 7 bases, leaving 13 bases between the germline ends. The CDR3 DNA is TGTGCCACCAACAGGGTTGGCGGGGAGCTGTTTTTT. Residues: CATNRVGGELFF.

V gene TRBV5-1 combines with J gene TRBJ1-2; D is unresolved. This CDR3 contains 13 residues. The V gene's germline CDR1 is SGHRS and CDR2 YFSETQ. The V gene lost 1 base and the J gene lost 4 bases, with 8 bases spanning the gap. CDR3 protein: CASSLHPSYGYTF. In DNA, the CDR3 is TGCGCCAGCAGCTTGCACCCGAGCTATGGCTACACCTTC.

The chain joins TRBV15 to TRBJ2-3; D is uncertain. V was shortened by 0 bases and J by 1 base, with 20 bases between the two germline ends. This CDR3 has 19 residues. Germline loops: CDR1 LNHNV, CDR2 YYDKDF (reference sequence). The chain's CDR3 is CATSRDSTPLSPGTDTQYF. Here the CDR3 DNA reads TGTGCCACCAGCAGAGATTCGACGCCCCTTTCCCCCGGCACAGATACGCAGTATTTT.

This clonotype was seen only once. The chain is built from TRBV20-1 and TRBJ2-7; possible D gene TRBD1, 6 bases. The CDR3 has 11 amino acids. Looked up from germline, CDR1 is DFQATT and CDR2 is SNEGSKA (reference sequence). The ends were cut back, 6 bases at V and 2 bases at J, with 8 bases in the middle. The CDR3 loop reads CSARDTYEQYF. As DNA, the CDR3 is TGCAGTGCCAGGGACACCTACGAGCAGTACTTC.

The chain joins TRBV9 to TRBJ2-1; TRBD2 might be the D (6 bases). Deletions cut 0 bases from V and 5 bases from J, with 12 bases between. The CDR3 has 15 amino acids. CDR1 is SGDLS, CDR2 YYNGEE, per germline. The CDR3: CASSVGPGVNNEQFF. The CDR3 coding sequence is TGTGCCAGCAGCGTAGGTCCGGGAGTGAACAATGAGCAGTTCTTC.